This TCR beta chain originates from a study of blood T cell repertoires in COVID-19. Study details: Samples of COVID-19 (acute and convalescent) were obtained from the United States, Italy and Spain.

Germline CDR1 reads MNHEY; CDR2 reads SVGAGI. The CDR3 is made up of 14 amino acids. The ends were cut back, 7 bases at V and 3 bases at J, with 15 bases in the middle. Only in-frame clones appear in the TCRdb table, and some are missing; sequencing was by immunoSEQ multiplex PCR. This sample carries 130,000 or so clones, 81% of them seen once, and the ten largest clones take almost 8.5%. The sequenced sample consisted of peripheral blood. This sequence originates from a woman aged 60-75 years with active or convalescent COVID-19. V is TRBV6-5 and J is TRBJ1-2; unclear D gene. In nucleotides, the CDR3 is TGTGCCAGCACTTTACAGAGGGCCGACTATGGCTACACCTTC. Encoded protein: CASTLQRADYGYTF.